One and the same sample provided the 11 T cell receptor beta chains below, sequenced in a study of CD8 T cells in Susac syndrome. Reverse transcription of roughly 0.45 to 1 ug RNA was performed with random hexamers. TCRdb reprocessed the immunoSEQ multiplex PCR reads with MiXCR, giving one entry per CDR3 protein. The sample lists about 66,000 distinct CDR3 sequences, approximately 96% occurring once. The sample consisted of CD8+ T cells from PBMCs. The source is a human donor with multiple sclerosis.

The genes are TRBV24-1 and TRBJ2-1, with 14 nucleotides matching TRBD2. Germline V gene sequence: CDR1 KGHDR, CDR2 SFDVKD. The CDR3 is made up of 15 amino acids. After removal of 6 bases from V and 10 bases from J, the junction contained 7 bases not matched to a gene. In DNA form, the CDR3 reads TGTGCCACCAGTCTGGGACTAGCGGGAGTCGGCGAGCAGTTCTTC. Its translation: CATSLGLAGVGEQFF.

V usage is TRBV13 and J usage is TRBJ2-7; TRBD1 aligns across 10 bases. This CDR3 spans 15 amino acids. V shed 5 bases and J 2 bases; nucleotides not matched to a gene: 6. Germline V lookup: CDR1 PRHDT, CDR2 FYEKMQ (reference sequence). CDR3 in amino acids: CASSPGTGVPYEQYF. The CDR3 DNA sequence: TGTGCCAGCAGCCCCGGGACAGGGGTTCCCTACGAGCAGTACTTC.

V gene TRBV20-1 combines with J gene TRBJ2-1; D is possibly TRBD2 (6 bases). V was pared by 3 bases and J by 3 bases, with 12 bases between. This CDR3 is built from 14 residues. Per the germline V gene, CDR1 is DFQATT and CDR2 is SNEGSKA (reference sequence). The CDR3, as DNA: TGCAGTGCTAGGATCCCGGGGGACTACAATGAGCAGTTCTTC. Encoded protein: CSARIPGDYNEQFF.

In DNA form, the CDR3 reads TGTGCCAGCAGCTACATCCCACTGGGCACTGAAGCTTTCTTT. Encoded protein: CASSYIPLGTEAFF. The chain combines TRBV7-9 with TRBJ1-1; D unclear. Trimming cost V 4 bases and J 4 bases, with 13 bases left between them. CDR3 length: 14 residues. Germline V gene data show CDR1 as SEHNR and CDR2 as FQNEAQ (reference sequence).

The genes are TRBV30 and TRBJ1-1; no reliable D call. Trimming removed 5 bases at V and 5 bases at J, with 18 bases between. The CDR3 loop spans 14 amino acids. Germline V gene lookup returns CDR1 GTSNPN and CDR2 SVGIG (reference sequence). This CDR3 is CAWYKNLLRTEAFF. In nucleotides, the CDR3 is TGTGCCTGGTACAAGAATCTCCTGCGTACTGAAGCTTTCTTT.

The chain recombines TRBV6-1 with TRBJ2-7; 8 bases align to TRBD2. With 10 bases clipped from V and 0 bases from J, the junction kept 11 bases outside the gene matches. Germline loops: CDR1 MNHNS, CDR2 SASEGT. This CDR3 spans 15 amino acids. CDR3 bases: TGTGCCATCAGCGAAGCGGGGGCGATCTCCTACGAGCAGTACTTC. Protein product: CAISEAGAISYEQYF.

This sequence joins TRBV2 and TRBJ2-7; D remains ambiguous. The V gene lost 6 bases and the J gene lost 3 bases, with 12 bases spanning the gap. Germline V gene lookup returns CDR1 SNHLY and CDR2 FYNNEI. The length of the CDR3 is 13 residues. The DNA for the CDR3 is TGTGCCAGCAGCGCCCTGGGGATCTACGAGCAGTACTTC. It yields the protein CASSALGIYEQYF.

The V gene is TRBV5-1, the J gene TRBJ2-7; D possibly corresponds to TRBD1 (6 bases). The CDR3 spans 15 residues. The V end lost 2 bases, the J end lost 3 bases, and 15 bases lay between the germline ends. The V gene's germline CDR1 is SGHRS and CDR2 YFSETQ. CDR3 sequence (DNA): TGCGCCAGCAGCTTAGACAGGTATACGGACTACGAGCAGTACTTC. Translating gives CASSLDRYTDYEQYF.

The chain combines TRBV9 with TRBJ2-3; 8 nucleotides match TRBD2. Germline CDR1 SGDLS, CDR2 YYNGEE. V was pared by 0 bases and J by 5 bases, with 8 bases of the junction left unmatched. This CDR3 region has 16 residues. CDR3 residues: CASSVVGLREGDTQYF. CDR3 DNA sequence: TGTGCCAGCAGCGTAGTGGGTCTACGGGAGGGAGATACGCAGTATTTT.

This clonotype came up once. The rearrangement joins TRBV6-6 to TRBJ1-6, with a tentative D call TRBD1 (6 bases). Germline CDR1 is MNHNY and CDR2 is SVGAGI (reference sequence). Trimming left V 5 bases short and J 10 bases short, with 15 bases between. The CDR3 has 14 residues. CDR3 coding DNA: TGTGCCAGCAGTCCCCCGGACAGCGGATCACCCCTCCACTTT. Its translation: CASSPPDSGSPLHF.

CDR3 residues: CASSQDLGGLAYEQYF. DNA of the CDR3: TGTGCCAGCAGCCAAGATTTGGGGGGCCTGGCCTACGAGCAGTACTTC. The chain joins TRBV3-1 to TRBJ2-7, with D tentatively TRBD1 or TRBD2 (6 bases each). V was cut by 0 bases and J by 2 bases, with 14 bases left in between. This CDR3 is 16 amino acids long. Germline assignment: CDR1 LGHDT and CDR2 YNNKEL (reference sequence).